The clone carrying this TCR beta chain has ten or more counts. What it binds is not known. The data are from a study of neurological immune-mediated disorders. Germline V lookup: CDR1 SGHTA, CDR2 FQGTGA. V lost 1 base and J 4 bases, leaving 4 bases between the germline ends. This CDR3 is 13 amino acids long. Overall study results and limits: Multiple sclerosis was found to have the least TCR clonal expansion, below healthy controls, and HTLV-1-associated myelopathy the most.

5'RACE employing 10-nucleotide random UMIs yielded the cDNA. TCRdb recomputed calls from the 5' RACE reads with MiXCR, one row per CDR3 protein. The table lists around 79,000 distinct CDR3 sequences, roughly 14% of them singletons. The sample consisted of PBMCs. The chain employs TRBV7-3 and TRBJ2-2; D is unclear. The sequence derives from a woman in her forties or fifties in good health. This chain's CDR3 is CASSLIVTGELFF. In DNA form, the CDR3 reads TGTGCCAGCAGCTTAATAGTCACCGGGGAGCTGTTTTTT.